This T cell receptor beta chain originates from a study of T-cell reconstitution after alpha-beta-depleted transplantation in children. The study's findings and limits: Among T cells one year after transplant, newly produced cells accounted for most counts and diversity. There were reportedly several hundred expanded graft clones from which alpha-beta T cells came about two months after transplant. Day-60 TCRbeta diversity that was high in some patients was derived from surviving recipient T cells and thymic progenitors.

Regarding this clonotype: Antigen: not known.

Preparation of the TCRbeta library was carried out with unique molecular identifiers. TCRdb itself ran the PCR reads through MiXCR, one entry per CDR3 protein. The data hold about 300,000 distinct CDR3 sequences, with about 7.3% observed a single time. The CDR3 contains 14 residues. CDR1 and CDR2 from the germline V gene are SGHDT and YYEEEE. V gave up 3 bases and J gave up 2 bases, with 9 bases separating them. Sequences were derived from peripheral blood, sampled 360 days after TCRalphabeta/CD19-depleted stem cell transplant. The J gene is TRBJ2-1, the V gene TRBV5-6; D is unclear. The sequence was obtained from a female patient aged 2 to 10 who had a stem cell transplant for Fanconi anemia, so the T cells may come from the graft donor. The CDR3 region has the DNA TGTGCCAGCAGCTCCGGGCTCCCCTACAATGAGCAGTTCTTC. It translates to CASSSGLPYNEQFF.